These 29 T cell receptor beta chains were sequenced from one sample in a study of cytomegalovirus exposure and HLA in healthy donors (dated by TCRdb to the late 2010s). Libraries were built with the immunoSEQ multiplex PCR assay. A mixture of 60 forward primers for TCR Vbeta segments and 13 reverse primers for TCR Jbeta segments was used in the multiplex PCR. This immuneACCESS table, as held by TCRdb, lists in-frame sequences with V and J called but not all clones. Of the missing ones, under half trace to an unresolved V gene in checked studies; the others have no known cause. This sample lists tens of thousands of clones; around 86% were detected once. Of the sample, roughly 8.3% is held by the ten largest clones. The sample was PBMCs. The receptors derive from a young man in good health and CMV-seropositive.

CDR3 loop: CASSLTGEGAYEQYF. DNA of the CDR3: TGTGCCAGCAGCTTAACGGGAGAAGGGGCCTACGAGCAGTACTTC. This chain joins TRBV13 and TRBJ2-7; D perhaps matches TRBD2 (6 bases). The germline V gene has CDR1 PRHDT and CDR2 FYEKMQ (reference sequence). The CDR3 sequence is 15 residues long. V lost 2 bases and J 2 bases, leaving 13 bases between the germline ends.

This clone was recorded a few times. This sequence joins TRBV18 and TRBJ2-1; 8 bases fit TRBD1. Losses at the gene ends were 3 bases for V and 12 bases for J; bases not matched to a gene: 7. The CDR3 loop spans 13 amino acids. CDR1 is KGHSH, CDR2 LQKENI, per germline. In nucleotides, the CDR3 is TGTGCCAGCTCACCGAGGGGACAGGAGGGGCAGTTCTTC. Translated: CASSPRGQEGQFF.

This clone was counted once. The chain employs TRBV5-1 and TRBJ2-5; 13 positions agree with TRBD2. Germline values: CDR1 SGHRS, CDR2 YFSETQ. V trimming: 4 bases; J trimming: 2 bases; junction bases outside the gene matches: 5. CDR3 size: 16 residues. The CDR3 DNA follows: TGCGCCAGCAGCATCGGGACTAGCGGGATTCAAGAGACCCAGTACTTC. Amino acid sequence: CASSIGTSGIQETQYF.

This chain uses TRBV7-2 with TRBJ2-3; 7 bases are shared with TRBD1. J gave up 4 bases and V 5 bases, and 9 bases lay outside the gene matches. Germline loops: CDR1 SGHTA, CDR2 FQGNSA. The CDR3 runs to 15 residues. CDR3 in amino acids: CASSRTGNGADTQYF. The CDR3 nucleotides read TGTGCCAGCAGCCGGACAGGAAACGGTGCAGATACGCAGTATTTT.

The V gene is TRBV5-4, the J gene TRBJ2-5; D unresolved. V was clipped by 0 bases and J by 5 bases, with 8 bases between them. Germline V gene lookup returns CDR1 SGHNT and CDR2 YYREEE (reference sequence). The length of the CDR3 is 13 residues. The CDR3 nucleotides read TGTGCCAGCAGCTTGGCCCAGAGGGAGACCCAGTACTTC. Encoded protein: CASSLAQRETQYF.

The DNA of the CDR3 is TGTGCCAGAAGCCATCGGGACAGTGAAGGCTATGGCTACACCTTC. Protein sequence: CARSHRDSEGYGYTF. The gene calls are TRBV5-3 and TRBJ1-2; TRBD1 agrees at 7 bases. TRBV5-3 is marked as an open reading frame, function uncertain. This CDR3 is built from 15 residues. Trimming cost V 4 bases and J 4 bases; bases outside gene matches: 10.

Here the CDR3 reads CASRTGGSNQPQHF. Written as DNA, the CDR3 is TGTGCCAGCAGAACAGGGGGGAGCAATCAGCCCCAGCATTTT. V usage is TRBV28 and J usage is TRBJ1-5, with 8 positions matching TRBD1. V lost 6 bases and J lost 1; bases outside the gene matches: 2. This CDR3 comprises 14 residues. Germline values: CDR1 MDHEN, CDR2 SYDVKM.

The rearrangement uses TRBV2 and TRBJ2-1; 7 nucleotides agree with TRBD1. J lost 1 base, V lost 3 bases, and 3 bases had no gene match. The CDR3 contains 15 residues. Germline V gives CDR1 SNHLY, CDR2 FYNNEI. CDR3: CASSDLQGSYNEQFF. CDR3 DNA: TGTGCCAGCAGTGACCTACAGGGGTCCTACAATGAGCAGTTCTTC.

V usage is TRBV28 and J usage is TRBJ2-1; TRBD2 aligns across 8 bases. The germline V gene encodes CDR1 MDHEN and CDR2 SYDVKM. V lost 4 bases, J lost 4 bases, and 6 bases stayed unmatched. The CDR3 has 15 amino acids. Written as DNA, the CDR3 is TGTGCCAGCAGTTCGCGGACTAGCAGGTACAATGAGCAGTTCTTC. Translation gives CASSSRTSRYNEQFF.

As to this clone: Mismatch with germline at one junction end may stem from a read error. This sequence joins TRBV7-7 and TRBJ2-1; 7 bases line up with TRBD1. This CDR3 has 14 residues. Germline CDR1 is SSHAT and CDR2 is FNYEAQ (reference sequence). CDR3 sequence reads: CASSPGQVNNEQFF. CDR3 nucleotide sequence: TGTGCTAGCAGCCCAGGACAGGTTAACAATGAGCAGTTCTTC.

The chain employs TRBV9 and TRBJ2-2; D is uncertain. The CDR3 spans 13 residues. The germline V gene encodes CDR1 SGDLS and CDR2 YYNGEE. V was pared by 5 bases and J by 5 bases, with 10 bases between. The DNA for the CDR3 is TGTGCCAGCAGGCCCTCGGTGACCGGGGAGCTGTTTTTT. This gives the protein CASRPSVTGELFF. Filled out from reference TRBV9 and TRBJ2-2, the complete variable domain reads DSGVTQTPKHLITATGQRVTLRCSPRSGDLSVYWYQQSLDQGLQFLIQYYNGEERAKGNILERFSAQQFPDLHSELNLSSLELGDSALYFCASRPSVTGELFFGEGSRLTVL.

This clone appeared a few times. The gene calls are TRBV6-6 and TRBJ2-7; TRBD1 is a possible D gene (6 bases). Germline V lookup: CDR1 MNHNY, CDR2 SVGAGI (reference sequence). CDR3 length: 16 residues. V lost 0 bases to trimming and J lost 0 bases, with 12 bases between them. CDR3 residues: CASSYSPDRSSYEQYF. The CDR3 DNA follows: TGTGCCAGCAGTTACTCACCCGACAGGAGCTCCTACGAGCAGTACTTC.

This clone was seen a single time. The V gene is TRBV6-4, the J gene TRBJ2-3, with TRBD2 as a possible D gene (5 bases). Trimming shortened V by 5 bases and J by 1 base, and 10 bases separated the two germline ends. The CDR3 length is 14 residues. Germline assignment: CDR1 MRHNA and CDR2 SNTAGT. Here the CDR3 reads CASSYSVGTDTQYF. The CDR3, as DNA: TGTGCCAGCAGTTATAGCGTCGGCACAGATACGCAGTATTTT.

This chain links TRBV2 with TRBJ1-4, with 10 bases matching TRBD1. CDR1 and CDR2 (germline): SNHLY, FYNNEI. This CDR3 is 14 amino acids long. V trimming: 5 bases; J trimming: 4 bases; junction bases outside the gene matches: 1. The CDR3 sequence is CASSRDRGNEKLFF. CDR3 nucleotide sequence: TGTGCCAGCAGTCGGGACAGGGGTAATGAAAAACTGTTTTTT.

The chain links TRBV11-1 to TRBJ2-1; D call uncertain. The germline gives CDR1 SGHAT, CDR2 FQDESV (reference sequence). The CDR3 loop spans 14 amino acids. The ends were cut back, 3 bases at V and 6 bases at J, with 12 bases in the middle. CDR3 nucleotides: TGTGCCAGCAGCTTCTTTGACACCGCCAATGAGCAGTTCTTC. This gives the protein CASSFFDTANEQFF.

V gene TRBV19 combines with J gene TRBJ2-3, with TRBD2 matching over 9 bases. The germline V gene encodes CDR1 LNHDA and CDR2 SQIVND (reference sequence). Losses at the gene ends were 5 bases for V and 4 bases for J; bases not matched to a gene: 7. This CDR3 comprises 15 residues. The DNA of the CDR3 is TGTGCCAGTAGTTCAGCGGGAGGATGGTCAGATACGCAGTATTTT. Its translation: CASSSAGGWSDTQYF.

V and J are TRBV19 and TRBJ1-5; possible D gene TRBD1, 5 bases. This CDR3 region has 13 residues. Trimming shortened V by 7 bases and J by 2 bases, and 9 bases separated the two germline ends. The germline V gene has CDR1 LNHDA and CDR2 SQIVND (reference sequence). This CDR3 reads CASKDMGNQPQHF. The CDR3 DNA reads as TGTGCCAGTAAGGACATGGGCAATCAGCCCCAGCATTTT.

This chain uses TRBV2 with TRBJ2-3; 9 bases map to TRBD2. The CDR3 contains 15 residues. Germline lookup yields CDR1 SNHLY and CDR2 FYNNEI. The J segment lost 4 bases and the V segment lost 3 bases, leaving 5 bases of the junction unmatched. CDR3 residues: CASSESGGRADTQYF. The CDR3 DNA sequence: TGTGCCAGCAGTGAGTCTGGCGGGAGGGCAGATACGCAGTATTTT.

The chain links TRBV5-6 to TRBJ2-3; no firm D call. Germline V gene data show CDR1 as SGHDT and CDR2 as YYEEEE. The CDR3 is 18 residues long. Trimming pared 0 bases from V and 2 bases from J, leaving 19 bases between. The CDR3 loop reads CASSLARRVRPSTDTQYF. The CDR3 nucleotides are TGTGCCAGCAGCTTGGCGAGACGGGTTCGTCCCTCCACAGATACGCAGTATTTT.

J is TRBJ1-2 and V is TRBV28, with 9 bases identical to TRBD1. Losses at the gene ends were 3 bases for V and 5 bases for J; bases not matched to a gene: 7. The CDR3 contains 15 residues. CDR1 and CDR2 from the germline V gene are MDHEN and SYDVKM. DNA of the CDR3: TGTGCCAGCAGTTTCCCTGGGACAGGGAGATATGGCTACACCTTC. Protein sequence: CASSFPGTGRYGYTF.

This chain's CDR3 is CASSLNRGWPGELFF. The CDR3 DNA reads TGTGCCAGCAGCTTAAATCGGGGGTGGCCCGGGGAGCTGTTTTTT. The chain combines TRBV11-3 with TRBJ2-2; D possibly corresponds to TRBD2 (6 bases). Germline CDR1 is SGHNT and CDR2 is YENEEA. This CDR3 spans 15 amino acids. Trimming stripped 2 bases from V and 6 bases from J, with 13 bases between.

V and J are TRBV11-2 and TRBJ2-7; D is possibly TRBD2 (5 bases). This CDR3 has 15 residues. Germline lookup yields CDR1 SGHAT and CDR2 FQNNGV. V lost 5 bases and J lost 3, with 17 bases in between. In DNA, the CDR3 is TGTGCCAGCAGCCCGGGGTGGGGTAAGAACTACGAGCAGTACTTC. Translated: CASSPGWGKNYEQYF.

This clone was detected only once. This chain joins TRBV11-2 and TRBJ1-2; D may be TRBD1 (6 bases). Trimming pared 3 bases from V and 4 bases from J, leaving 24 bases between. This CDR3 has 18 amino acids. CDR1 is SGHAT and CDR2 is FQNNGV in the germline V gene. The CDR3 coding sequence is TGTGCCAGCAGCTTCGGAGAGTCAGGGGCAAAAAGGGGCTATGGCTACACCTTC. Its translation is CASSFGESGAKRGYGYTF.

This sequence joins TRBV7-9 and TRBJ2-2; 7 bases match TRBD1. The CDR3 consists of 15 residues. Unmatched junction bases numbered 5, after V lost 3 bases and J lost 4 bases. Germline values: CDR1 SEHNR, CDR2 FQNEAQ (reference sequence). The CDR3 region is CASSLGQMSTGELFF. The CDR3 coding sequence is TGTGCCAGCAGCTTGGGACAGATGAGCACCGGGGAGCTGTTTTTT.

This chain connects TRBV6-1 to TRBJ2-5; weak D call: TRBD2 (6 bases). This CDR3 is built from 13 residues. Germline CDR1 and CDR2: MNHNS and SASEGT. The V end was cut by 11 bases, the J end by 5 bases, with 18 bases between. CDR3 amino acids: CAAGRRAEETQYF. The CDR3 DNA reads as TGTGCCGCAGGGCGGAGGGCCGAGGAGACCCAGTACTTC.

The rearrangement joins TRBV7-9 to TRBJ2-7; 7 bases match TRBD2. CDR1 SEHNR and CDR2 FQNEAQ come from the germline V gene (reference sequence). The CDR3 spans 14 residues. J lost 4 bases, V lost 5 bases, and 8 bases had no gene match. CDR3 nucleotide sequence: TGTGCCAGCAGCCCCCCGACTAGCTGGTACGAGCAGTACTTC. It specifies CASSPPTSWYEQYF. The complete variable domain, with remaining parts taken from reference TRBV7-9 and TRBJ2-7, reads DTGVSQNPRHKITKRGQNVTFRCDPISEHNRLYWYRQTLGQGPEFLTYFQNEAQLEKSRLLSDRFSAERPKGSFSTLEIQRTEQGDSAMYLCASSPPTSWYEQYFGPGTRLTVT.

The chain carries TRBV27 and TRBJ2-7; TRBD1 matches at 7 bases. This CDR3 comprises 13 residues. After removal of 5 bases from V and 8 bases from J, the junction contained 9 bases not matched to a gene. Germline-derived CDR1 and CDR2 are MNHEY and SMNVEV (reference sequence). CDR3: CASSPLQGNKQYF. In DNA, the CDR3 is TGTGCCAGCAGTCCGCTACAGGGGAACAAGCAGTACTTC.

This rearrangement joins TRBV5-1 to TRBJ2-7; D might be TRBD1 (5 bases). CDR1 is SGHRS, CDR2 YFSETQ, per germline. This CDR3 contains 14 residues. Trimming left V 0 bases short and J 8 bases short, with 15 bases between. This CDR3 is CASSLAQTAGQQYF. CDR3 nucleotides: TGCGCCAGCAGCTTGGCCCAGACAGCAGGTCAGCAGTACTTC.

This clone was detected once. This chain links TRBV11-2 with TRBJ2-5, with D possibly TRBD2 on 6 matching bases. From germline, CDR1 is SGHAT and CDR2 FQNNGV. This CDR3 spans 17 amino acids. Trimming removed 3 bases from V and 4 bases from J, with 21 bases in between. CDR3 residues: CASSFVPGLASGETQYF. The DNA for the CDR3 is TGTGCCAGCAGCTTTGTCCCGGGACTGGCAAGTGGAGAGACCCAGTACTTC.